A single sample gave rise to the 10 T cell receptor beta chains below, sequenced in a study of regulatory T cells in long-lasting Graves disease (dated by TCRdb to the early 2020s). The protocol used for the library was multiplex PCR. Sequencing was carried out with an Illumina HiSeq 4000. To build TCR beta libraries, CDR3 regions were amplified by Arm-PCR using iRepertoire HTBI primers. Clones were called with MiXCR by TCRdb after fastp trimmed the public reads at Q25, and only in-frame beta chains were retained. Rows are unified per CDR3 protein, each entry keeping the most common DNA and genes. Across this sample there are over 350,000 distinct CDR3 sequences, with 15% seen only once. The top ten clones comprise about 8.3% of the sample. The time point label on this specimen signifies: newly diagnosed GD, antithyroid drugs for less than 3 months. For both TCR sequencing and RNA sequencing, RNA was extracted from PBMCs in TRIzol.

In addition, the sample was reused for a study of T cells in Graves' hyperthyroidism and ophthalmopathy.

Here the sequenced sample was peripheral blood mononuclear cells (PBMCs), taken at new diagnosis, from a patient treated with antithyroid drugs. The receptors shown here come from a middle-aged woman with Graves disease. Donor details come from another sample of the same person, matched by shared clones.

Ten or more counts support this clonotype. The V call is TRBV2, the J call TRBJ2-2, with D unresolved. Germline lookup yields CDR1 SNHLY and CDR2 FYNNEI. Trimming left V 7 bases short and J 0 bases short, with 12 bases between. CDR3 size: 15 residues. The CDR3 spells CASILAEPNTGELFF. The CDR3 bases are TGTGCCAGCATCTTGGCGGAGCCGAACACCGGGGAGCTGTTTTTT. The variable domain in full, with the rest retrieved from reference TRBV2 and TRBJ2-2, is EPEVTQTPSHQVTQMGQEVILRCVPISNHLYFYWYRQILGQKVEFLVSFYNNEISEKSEIFDDQFSVERPDGSNFTLKIRSTKLEDSAMYFCASILAEPNTGELFFGEGSRLTVL.

This clonotype was observed many times. The chain couples TRBV7-9 to TRBJ2-1; 9 bases are shared with TRBD2. The germline V gene has CDR1 SEHNR and CDR2 FQNEAQ (reference sequence). This CDR3 is built from 14 residues. Trimming cost V 5 bases and J 7 bases; bases outside gene matches: 6. In nucleotides, the CDR3 is TGTGCCAGCAGCCTGACTAGCGGAGGGAATGAGCAGTTCTTC. Amino acid sequence: CASSLTSGGNEQFF. Filled out from reference TRBV7-9 and TRBJ2-1, the complete variable domain reads DTGVSQNPRHKITKRGQNVTFRCDPISEHNRLYWYRQTLGQGPEFLTYFQNEAQLEKSRLLSDRFSAERPKGSFSTLEIQRTEQGDSAMYLCASSLTSGGNEQFFGPGTRLTVL.

This clonotype was detected ten times or more. The genes are TRBV19 and TRBJ2-7, with TRBD1 matching over 9 bases. CDR1 is LNHDA, CDR2 SQIVND, per germline (reference sequence). With 5 bases clipped from V and 3 bases from J, the junction kept 11 bases outside the gene matches. CDR3 length: 16 amino acids. This CDR3 reads CASSPRQGGVVYEQYF. The CDR3 DNA sequence: TGTGCCAGTAGTCCTCGACAGGGGGGCGTTGTCTACGAGCAGTACTTC. Combining the CDR3 with reference TRBV19 and TRBJ2-7 gives the whole variable domain DGGITQSPKYLFRKEGQNVTLSCEQNLNHDAMYWYRQDPGQGLRLIYYSQIVNDFQKGDIAEGYSVSREKKESFPLTVTSAQKNPTAFYLCASSPRQGGVVYEQYFGPGTRLTVT.

This clonotype was seen at least ten times. The genes are TRBV12-3 or TRBV12-4 and TRBJ1-2; 9 bases map to TRBD1. The CDR3 contains 13 residues. V lost 5 bases, J lost 7 bases, and 5 bases stayed unmatched. CDR3 sequence reads: CASSPQGARGYTF. The CDR3 bases are TGTGCCAGCAGTCCACAGGGGGCGCGTGGCTACACCTTC.

Concerning this clonotype: A single base separates this from a much larger clone, so it may be a read error. The gene calls are TRBV13 and TRBJ2-1; no firm D call. The J call could be wrong; TRBJ2-3 is a better fit for the DNA end. The germline CDR1 and CDR2 sequences are PRHDT and FYEKMQ (reference sequence). There are 18 residues in the CDR3. DNA of the CDR3: TGTGCCAGCAAGGAAATGGCAGTAGGAGATATTAGCACAGATGCGCAGTATTTT. Amino acids: CASKEMAVGDISTDAQYF.

CDR3 region: CSVASRRASGYYEQYF. The CDR3 bases are TGCAGCGTTGCGTCGCGTCGGGCTAGCGGTTACTACGAGCAGTACTTC. The chain joins TRBV29-1 to TRBJ2-7; 7 bases match TRBD2. V dropped 4 bases and J dropped 3; count of bases not matched to a gene: 15. The CDR3 is 16 amino acids. Germline CDR1 reads SQVTM; CDR2 reads ANQGSEA.

V is TRBV20-1 and J is TRBJ2-1, with a tentative D call TRBD1 (5 bases). Per germline, CDR1 DFQATT and CDR2 SNEGSKA (reference sequence). There are 12 residues in the CDR3. Trimming removed 0 bases from V and 6 bases from J, with 6 bases in between. CDR3 sequence (DNA): TGCAGTGCTAGAGATCAGGGCAATGAGCAGTTCTTC. This translates into CSARDQGNEQFF.

This clonotype has more than one count but fewer than ten. This rearrangement joins TRBV19 to TRBJ2-7; 8 bases fit TRBD1. Trimming took 4 bases from V and 6 from J; bases not matched to a gene: 8. Looked up from germline, CDR1 is LNHDA and CDR2 is SQIVND (reference sequence). The CDR3 has 14 amino acids. The CDR3 region is CASSTWTGMAEQYF. The CDR3 region has the DNA TGTGCCAGTAGTACCTGGACAGGGATGGCCGAGCAGTACTTC.

This clonotype was seen a handful of times. The rearrangement joins TRBV5-5 to TRBJ1-5; the match to TRBD1 covers 7 bases. The CDR3 length is 15 residues. V trimming: 5 bases; J trimming: 1 base; junction bases outside the gene matches: 6. Looked up from germline, CDR1 is SGHKS and CDR2 is YYEKEE (reference sequence). The CDR3 DNA follows: TGTGCCAGCAGACCGACACAGGGGAGCAATCAGCCCCAGCATTTT. Its protein product is CASRPTQGSNQPQHF. Using reference TRBV5-5 and TRBJ1-5 for the parts outside the CDR3, the full variable domain is DAGVTQSPTHLIKTRGQQVTLRCSPISGHKSVSWYQQVLGQGPQFIFQYYEKEERGRGNFPDRFSARQFPNYSSELNVNALLLGDSALYLCASRPTQGSNQPQHFGDGTRLSIL.

V and J are TRBV28 and TRBJ2-7; D is unclear. Germline CDR1 is MDHEN and CDR2 is SYDVKM. This CDR3 has 15 residues. The ends were cut back, 2 bases at V and 0 bases at J, with 11 bases in the middle. CDR3 residues: CASSLIADFSYEQYF. The CDR3 DNA is TGTGCCAGCAGTTTAATTGCCGATTTCTCCTACGAGCAGTACTTC.